This T cell receptor beta chain emerged from a study of neurological immune-mediated disorders. Study overall: A relapsing-remitting course was seen in about 90% of the roughly 34 multiple sclerosis patients and a secondary progressive course in 3. Study-wide results and limits: A possible signature appeared as one related-CDR3 cluster, in which phylogenetic grouping placed the repertoires of 18 of 34 multiple sclerosis patients.

Ten or more counts support this clonotype. Its specificity is not known. V was cut by 0 bases and J by 2 bases, with 12 bases left in between. Germline V gives CDR1 LNHNV, CDR2 YYDKDF (reference sequence). The CDR3 consists of 16 residues. A 10-nucleotide random UMI tagged transcripts in template-switch 5'RACE cDNA synthesis. TCRdb recomputed calls from the 5' RACE reads with MiXCR, one row per CDR3 protein. The sample contains roughly 62,000 distinct CDR3 sequences, about 2.5% of which appear only once. V gene TRBV15 combines with J gene TRBJ2-3; D gene uncertain. Sequenced: PBMCs. This TCR was sampled from a man aged 50 or older with multiple sclerosis. The CDR3 loop is CATSRDVGSNTDTQYF. The CDR3 DNA follows: TGTGCCACCAGCAGAGATGTGGGGTCGAACACAGATACGCAGTATTTT. The whole variable domain, filled in from reference TRBV15 and TRBJ2-3, reads DAMVIQNPRYQVTQFGKPVTLSCSQTLNHNVMYWYQQKSSQAPKLLFHYYDKDFNNEADTPDNFQSRRPNTSFCFLDIRSPGLGDTAMYLCATSRDVGSNTDTQYFGPGTRLTVL.